The entry that follows covers one T cell receptor (beta chain) sequence. What it binds is unknown. Method: immunoSEQ multiplex PCR; TCRdb's copy keeps in-frame clones and lacks some. Among about 2.4 million clones listed, approximately 93% were seen once. Germline lookup yields CDR1 SGDLS and CDR2 YYNGEE. V lost 0 bases, J lost 3 bases, and 13 bases lay in between. The CDR3 runs to 15 residues. This entry comes from a study of shared clonotypes between healthy human individuals. About the research overall: Samples came from two female and a few male donors aged 18 to 49.

Study findings and constraints: Sampling was confined to blood; repertoires within tissues likely differ.

Sequencing input: naive CD4+ T cells from PBMCs. Subset defined: CD45RA+ positively selected. The clonotype originates from a man between 18 and 35 years old in good health. Some clones in this sample may be carry-over from other donors' samples. The J gene is TRBJ2-7, the V gene TRBV9; D gene uncertain. CDR3 in DNA: TGTGCCAGCAGCGTAGCCGAGGCCTCCCTCTACGAGCAGTACTTC. This encodes CASSVAEASLYEQYF. Full variable domain (rest looked up from reference TRBV9 and TRBJ2-7): DSGVTQTPKHLITATGQRVTLRCSPRSGDLSVYWYQQSLDQGLQFLIQYYNGEERAKGNILERFSAQQFPDLHSELNLSSLELGDSALYFCASSVAEASLYEQYFGPGTRLTVT.